This T cell receptor beta chain was retrieved from a study of blood T cells in healthy people across ages. Findings and caveats of the study: The unknown donor CMV status may have confounded expanded clonotype changes.

As regards this clonotype: Its antigen is undetermined.

Sample-barcoded 5' priming and a J-beta primer mix drove a second PCR of about 6 to 11 cycles. Samples each returned at least 2.5 million CDR3-containing paired-end reads. One entry per CDR3 protein, called by TCRdb with MiXCR from the 5' RACE reads. The data hold approximately 760,000 distinct CDR3 sequences, with around a quarter observed a single time. From germline, CDR1 is LGHDT and CDR2 YNNKEL (reference sequence). The CDR3 is 20 residues long. V was clipped by 1 base and J by 0 bases; unmatched bases: 10. The sample was also linked to a second study, of T cells of mothers and their children.

This chain connects TRBV3-1 to TRBJ2-1; 12 bases line up with TRBD1. Sequencing was carried out using blood. The receptor's source is a boy between 10 and 17 years old in good health. This chain's CDR3 is CASSQAAGTGGESSYNEQFF. In DNA form, the CDR3 reads TGTGCCAGCAGCCAAGCTGCCGGGACAGGGGGCGAGAGCTCCTACAATGAGCAGTTCTTC.